Listed here is a single T cell receptor beta chain. What it binds is unknown. The data are from a study of T cell responses to AZD1222 COVID-19 vaccine. Sequencing used immunoSEQ multiplex PCR; TCRdb keeps in-frame clones, though not all of them. The sample lists fewer than 150,000 clones; about 91% were seen once. Study results and limitations: Unmutated variant regions are reportedly targeted by nearly half of spike-specific TCRs. At baseline, just 5 or 6 AZD1222 recipients tested seropositive.

The CDR3 spans 16 residues. With 5 bases removed from V and 5 bases from J, the gap between germline ends came to 21 bases. CDR1 is SGHAT and CDR2 is FQNNGV in the germline V gene. This TCR was sampled from an adult in good health. V and J are TRBV11-2 and TRBJ1-1; D is possibly TRBD1 (6 bases). The specimen was peripheral blood, collected on day 0 of AZD1222 vaccination. The CDR3 DNA reads TGTGCCAGCAGCAGACGTGGGGGGGCCCGGAGAACTGAAGCTTTCTTT. It codes for CASSRRGGARRTEAFF.